These T cell receptor beta chains were read from a single sample in a study of metastatic and nonmetastatic thyroid tumors. Through MiXCR, TCRdb re-clonotyped the PCR reads. The table records over 45,000 clones, approximately 20% of them present only once. The sample was blood. These receptors originate from a male donor with papillary thyroid cancer or a benign thyroid nodule (not recorded which). Some clones in this sample may be carry-over from other donors' samples. CDR3s include the opening cysteine and the closing phenylalanine or tryptophan. Fields, in order: D gene, CDR3 length, V gene, clone size, J gene, CDR3 DNA, CDR3 protein. The D gene is left open where the match is weak. For some rows the clone size is stated as once, few or many, or as a class when expanded; others skip it.

-	14	TRBV27	many	TRBJ2-7	TGTGCCAGCAGTCCAGGGGGGGGGGCGAGGGAGCAGTACTTC	CASSPGGGAREQYF
-	12	TRBV29-1	-	TRBJ1-1	TGCAGCGGAGGGGGGAGGTCCACTGAAGCTTTCTTT	CSGGGRSTEAFF
-	16	TRBV6-5	medium-sized	TRBJ1-1	TGTGCCAGCAGTTACTCGGACAGCTTCATGAACACTGAAGCTTTCTTT	CASSYSDSFMNTEAFF
-	14	TRBV7-2	many	TRBJ1-4	TGTGCCAGCAGTCTGGGTCTACCGACTGAAAAACTGTTTTTT	CASSLGLPTEKLFF
TRBD1	17	TRBV15	few	TRBJ1-3	TGTGCCACCAGCTGGGTTGGGACAGGGTATTCTGGAAACACCATATATTTT	CATSWVGTGYSGNTIYF
TRBD2	16	TRBV11-1	-	TRBJ2-1	TGTGCCAGCAGCTCGGGGACTAGCGGGGCTTACAATGAGCAGTTCTTC	CASSSGTSGAYNEQFF
-	15	TRBV6-1	many	TRBJ2-1	TGTGCCAGCAGTGAAGCGCCGGGAGTCGGAGATGAGCAGTTCTTC	CASSEAPGVGDEQFF
-	12	TRBV2	-	TRBJ2-3	TGTGCCAGCAGTGATACAGAAGATACGCAGTATTTT	CASSDTEDTQYF
-	14	TRBV7-2	many	TRBJ2-5	TGTGCCAGCAGCTTAGTAAGTGCCCAAGAGACCCAGTACTTC	CASSLVSAQETQYF
TRBD2	14	TRBV5-1	many	TRBJ2-7	TGCGCCAGCAGCCCAGGGACTAGCGCCCACGAGCAGTACTTC	CASSPGTSAHEQYF
-	13	TRBV28	many	TRBJ2-7	TGTGCCAGCAGTTTGTCAGGGGGGTACGAGCAGTACTTC	CASSLSGGYEQYF
-	13	TRBV6-1	few	TRBJ1-2	TGTGCCAGCAGTTCGGCCAGGTCTGCGGGCTACACCTTC	CASSSARSAGYTF
-	11	TRBV2	few	TRBJ1-1	TGTGCCAGCATGTACGGGTCTGAAGCTTTCTTT	CASMYGSEAFF
TRBD2	15	TRBV3-1	-	TRBJ2-1	TGTGCCAGCAGCCTAGCGGGGGTACTTCCGGGAGAGCAGTTCTTC	CASSLAGVLPGEQFF
-	14	TRBV11-2	once	TRBJ2-7	TGTGCCAACAGCCTATACCTCGGACCCTACGAGCAGTACTTC	CANSLYLGPYEQYF
-	14	TRBV6-4	-	TRBJ2-1	TGTGCCAGCAGTGACGTGGTAGGGCCTAATGAGCAGTTCTTC	CASSDVVGPNEQFF
TRBD2	14	TRBV30	many	TRBJ2-7	TGTGCCTGGAGTGTAATGCGGGAGGGCTACGAGCAGTACTTC	CAWSVMREGYEQYF
-	16	TRBV18	-	TRBJ1-5	TGTGCCAGCTCACCTGTCACAGGCAATAGCAATCAGCCCCAGCATTTT	CASSPVTGNSNQPQHF
-	15	TRBV19	-	TRBJ2-2	TGTGCCAGTAGAGCAACAGGGATCGGGGCCGGGGAGCTGTTTTTT	CASRATGIGAGELFF
TRBD1	14	TRBV7-2	-	TRBJ2-3	TGTGCCAGCAGCTCTGGACAGGGGGCAGATACGCAGTATTTT	CASSSGQGADTQYF
TRBD1	15	TRBV20-1	many	TRBJ2-3	TGCAGTGCTAGGCCCGGGACAGGGTCTCTAGATACGCAGTATTTT	CSARPGTGSLDTQYF
-	13	TRBV5-6	many	TRBJ2-5	TGTGCCAGCAGCTTGGTACGGCAAGAGACCCAGTACTTC	CASSLVRQETQYF
-	9	TRBV20-1	medium-sized	TRBJ1-6	TGCGGGTGTAATTCACCCCTCCACTTT	CGCNSPLHF
-	16	TRBV6-1	many	TRBJ1-5	TGTGCCAGCAGTCGATTCCCCCTCTATAGCAATCAGCCCCAGCATTTT	CASSRFPLYSNQPQHF
TRBD1	14	TRBV7-8	-	TRBJ2-7	TGTGCCAGCAGCTCGGGGACAGTTACCTACGAGCAGTACTTC	CASSSGTVTYEQYF
TRBD1	14	TRBV6-4	-	TRBJ1-2	TGTGCCAGCTGTGCCTGTCAGGGGGCCGATGTCTACACCTTC	CASCACQGADVYTF
-	14	TRBV6-5	many	TRBJ2-7	TGTGCCAGCAGTTACTCGGGGGAAGGCTACGAGCAGTACTTC	CASSYSGEGYEQYF
-	14	TRBV6-1	many	TRBJ1-1	TGTGCCAGCATTTTAGACAAGGTAAACACTGAAGCTTTCTTT	CASILDKVNTEAFF
-	15	TRBV5-1	-	TRBJ2-7	TGCGCCATCAGACTTGCCAGGGTTGAAGGCTACGAGCAGTACTTC	CAIRLARVEGYEQYF
TRBD2	17	TRBV7-9	few	TRBJ2-5	TGTGCCAGCAGCTTAGGTCTCAGCGGGAGGGGGAAAGAGACCCAGTACTTC	CASSLGLSGRGKETQYF
-	14	TRBV28	-	TRBJ2-5	TGTGCCAGCAGTTTTTCGGGAGTCGAGGAGACCCAGTACTTC	CASSFSGVEETQYF
TRBD2	16	TRBV11-1	many	TRBJ2-3	TGTGCCAGCAGCGAGCTCGGCGGGAGGGCGGTAGATACGCAGTATTTT	CASSELGGRAVDTQYF
-	14	TRBV10-2	many	TRBJ2-2	TGCGCCAGCAGTGACCTCATACGGACCGGGGAGCTGTTTTTT	CASSDLIRTGELFF
-	13	TRBV18	-	TRBJ1-2	TGTGCCAGCTCACCTACAGGGATTCGTGGCTACACCTTC	CASSPTGIRGYTF
-	12	TRBV30	-	TRBJ1-6	TGTGCCTGGAGTGGTTATAATTCACCCCTCCACTTT	CAWSGYNSPLHF
-	13	TRBV10-1	many	TRBJ2-5	TGCGCCAGCAGTGAGTCTTATCTGGAGACCCAGTACTTC	CASSESYLETQYF